This T cell receptor (beta chain) was observed in a study of CD8+ T cells in alopecia areata. cDNA reverse transcribed from extracted RNA served as the sequencing template. Repertoires were generated with immunoSEQ multiplex PCR, while TCRdb's copy carries only in-frame clones and drops some. The repertoire holds roughly 200,000 clones, with around three fifths as singletons. As for this clone: As yet, its antigen is unknown. Other DNA variants within this sample encode the same CDR3.

CDR1 is SGHRS and CDR2 is YFSETQ in the germline V gene. Trimming removed 4 bases at V and 6 bases at J, with 7 bases between. The length of the CDR3 is 12 residues. Study observations and caveats: For lesional scalp, especially alopecia totalis/universalis, clonality was higher than in normal scalp. Sharing of TCRs across patients appeared less clear than in mice, possibly for HLA-related reasons. Scalp data also include sequences from resident alphabeta T cells of normal skin.

The sample taken for sequencing was CD8+ T cells sorted from blood. The genes are TRBV5-1 and TRBJ2-2; unclear D gene. This receptor was identified in a human donor in good health. The CDR3 loop is CASSLGAGELFF. CDR3 sequence (DNA): TGCGCCAGCAGCCTAGGCGCCGGGGAGCTGTTTTTT.